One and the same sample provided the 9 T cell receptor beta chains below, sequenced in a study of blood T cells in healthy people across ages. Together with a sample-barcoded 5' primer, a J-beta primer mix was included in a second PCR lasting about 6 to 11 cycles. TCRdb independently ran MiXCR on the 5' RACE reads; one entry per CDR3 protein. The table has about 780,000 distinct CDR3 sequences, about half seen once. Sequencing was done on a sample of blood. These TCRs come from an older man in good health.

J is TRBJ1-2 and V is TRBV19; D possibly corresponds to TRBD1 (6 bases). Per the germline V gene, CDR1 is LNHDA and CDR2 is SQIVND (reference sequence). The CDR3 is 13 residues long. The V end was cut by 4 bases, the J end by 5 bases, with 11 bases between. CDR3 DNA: TGTGCCAGTAGTACGACAGGACTATATGGCTACACCTTC. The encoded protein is CASSTTGLYGYTF. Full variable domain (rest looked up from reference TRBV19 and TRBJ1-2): DGGITQSPKYLFRKEGQNVTLSCEQNLNHDAMYWYRQDPGQGLRLIYYSQIVNDFQKGDIAEGYSVSREKKESFPLTVTSAQKNPTAFYLCASSTTGLYGYTFGSGTRLTVV.

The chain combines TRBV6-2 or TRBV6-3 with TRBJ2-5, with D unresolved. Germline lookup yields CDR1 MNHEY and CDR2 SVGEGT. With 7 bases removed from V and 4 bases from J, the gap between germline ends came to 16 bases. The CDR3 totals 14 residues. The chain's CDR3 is CASTQRFGGETQYF. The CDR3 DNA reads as TGTGCCAGCACCCAAAGGTTCGGTGGAGAGACCCAGTACTTC.

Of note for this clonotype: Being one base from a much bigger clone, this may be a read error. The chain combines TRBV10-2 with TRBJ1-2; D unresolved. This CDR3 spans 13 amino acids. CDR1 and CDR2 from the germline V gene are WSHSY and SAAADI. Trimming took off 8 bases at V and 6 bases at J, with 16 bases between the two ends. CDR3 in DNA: TGCGCCAGCGGCAGTCGGACCGGTAATGGCTACACCTTC. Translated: CASGSRTGNGYTF.

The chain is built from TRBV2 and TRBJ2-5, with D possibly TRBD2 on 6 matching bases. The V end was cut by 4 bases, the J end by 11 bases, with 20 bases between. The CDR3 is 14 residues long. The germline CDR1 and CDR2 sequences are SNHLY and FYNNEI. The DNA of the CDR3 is TGTGCCAGCAGTGGGGACTCGCCGAACAATGTGCAGTACTTC. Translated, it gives CASSGDSPNNVQYF.

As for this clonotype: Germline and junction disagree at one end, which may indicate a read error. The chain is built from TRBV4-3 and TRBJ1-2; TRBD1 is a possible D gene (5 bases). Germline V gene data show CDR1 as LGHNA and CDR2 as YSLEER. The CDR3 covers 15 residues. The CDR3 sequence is CASSQEGDSRYGCTF. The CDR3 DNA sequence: TGCGCCAGCAGCCAAGAGGGTGACAGTCGCTATGGCTGCACCTTC.

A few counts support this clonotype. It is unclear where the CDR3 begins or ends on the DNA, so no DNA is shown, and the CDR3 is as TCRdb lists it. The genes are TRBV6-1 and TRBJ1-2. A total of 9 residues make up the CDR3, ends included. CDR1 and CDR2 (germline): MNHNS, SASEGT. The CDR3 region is CANFYGCTF.

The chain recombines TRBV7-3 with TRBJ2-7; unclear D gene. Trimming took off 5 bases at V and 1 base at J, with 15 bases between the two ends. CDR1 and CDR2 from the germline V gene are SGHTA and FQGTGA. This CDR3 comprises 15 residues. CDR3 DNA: TGTGCCAGCAGCCTTGCGGTCGGTCAGTCCTACGAGCAGTACTTC. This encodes CASSLAVGQSYEQYF. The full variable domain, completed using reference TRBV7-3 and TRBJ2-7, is GAGVSQTPSNKVTEKGKYVELRCDPISGHTALYWYRQSLGQGPEFLIYFQGTGAADDSGLPNDRFFAVRPEGSVSTLKIQRTERGDSAVYLCASSLAVGQSYEQYFGPGTRLTVT.

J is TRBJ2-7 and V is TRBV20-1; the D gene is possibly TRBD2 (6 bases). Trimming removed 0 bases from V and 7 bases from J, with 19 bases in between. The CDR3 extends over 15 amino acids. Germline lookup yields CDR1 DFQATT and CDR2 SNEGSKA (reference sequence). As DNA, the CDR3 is TGCAGTGCTAGAGAAGGGAGGATCACCGGGGGAGAGCAGTACTTC. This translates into CSAREGRITGGEQYF.

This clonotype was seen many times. CDR3 sequence reads: CASSDPTGTGEDEQYF. CDR3 DNA sequence: TGTGCCAGCAGCGACCCTACCGGGACAGGGGAAGACGAGCAGTACTTC. The rearrangement links TRBV9 to TRBJ2-7; the match to TRBD1 covers 10 bases. The germline V gene encodes CDR1 SGDLS and CDR2 YYNGEE. Trimming removed 3 bases from V and 5 bases from J; junction bases left unmatched: 11. This CDR3 region has 16 residues.